This passage covers 6 T cell receptor beta chains from one sample sequenced in a study of chemoradiotherapy in HPV16-positive cancers. This table comes from immunoSEQ multiplex PCR, and its TCRdb copy is limited to in-frame clones, with some not included. The table has tens of thousands of clones, more than 90% seen once. This specimen consisted of blood, obtained from a patient who underwent chemoradiotherapy. The source of these receptors is a human donor with HPV-associated anogenital cancer.

CDR3 nucleotides: TGCAGTGCAGTACTAGCAGATACGCAGTATTTT. Amino acid sequence: CSAVLADTQYF. The gene calls are TRBV20-1 and TRBJ2-3; maybe TRBD2 (5 bases). Germline-derived CDR1 and CDR2 are DFQATT and SNEGSKA (reference sequence). V lost 6 bases and J 4 bases, leaving 8 bases between the germline ends. The CDR3 spans 11 residues.

The V gene is TRBV2, the J gene TRBJ1-3; 7 nucleotides agree with TRBD1. Germline V CDR1 and CDR2: SNHLY, FYNNEI. The CDR3 runs to 15 residues. J gave up 3 bases and V 5 bases, and 7 bases lay outside the gene matches. CDR3 coding DNA: TGTGCCAGCAGTCGGGACAGCTCAATTGGAAACACCATATATTTT. This codes for CASSRDSSIGNTIYF.

DNA of the CDR3: TGTGCCAGCAGCCCCGGGACAGGGTTCCAGCCCCAGCATTTT. Its protein product is CASSPGTGFQPQHF. This sequence joins TRBV7-8 and TRBJ1-5, with 9 bases fitting TRBD1. CDR1 and CDR2 (germline): SGHVS, FQNEAQ. The V and J ends lost 5 bases and 7 bases, in that order; junction bases with no gene match: 6. The CDR3 runs to 14 residues.

This clone occurred a few times. The chain couples TRBV5-6 to TRBJ2-7; TRBD1 agrees at 9 bases. In germline, CDR1 is SGHDT, CDR2 YYEEEE. The trim removed 4 bases at V and 4 bases at J, leaving 3 bases unmatched. CDR3 length equals 13 residues. For the CDR3, the DNA is TGTGCCAGCAGCACCGGACAGGGGTACGAGCAGTACTTC. It codes for CASSTGQGYEQYF. The variable domain in full, completed from reference TRBV5-6 and TRBJ2-7, reads DAGVTQSPTHLIKTRGQQVTLRCSPKSGHDTVSWYQQALGQGPQFIFQYYEEEERQRGNFPDRFSGHQFPNYSSELNVNALLLGDSALYLCASSTGQGYEQYFGPGTRLTVT.

CDR3 region: CASSFGGLADSSYNEQFF. The CDR3 region has the DNA TGCGCCAGCAGCTTTGGGGGGCTGGCGGATAGCTCCTACAATGAGCAGTTCTTC. This chain joins TRBV5-1 and TRBJ2-1, with D possibly called TRBD1 or TRBD2 (6 bases each). Germline values: CDR1 SGHRS, CDR2 YFSETQ. Trimming pared 2 bases from V and 0 bases from J, leaving 18 bases between. This CDR3 is built from 18 residues.

This sequence joins TRBV29-1 and TRBJ2-1, with D uncertain. Germline CDR1 is SQVTM and CDR2 is ANQGSEA. V lost 4 bases to trimming and J lost 3 bases, with 7 bases between them. The CDR3 totals 12 residues. The DNA for the CDR3 is TGCAGCGTTGCGGGCAACTACAATGAGCAGTTCTTC. This translates into CSVAGNYNEQFF.